The entry below describes one TCR beta chain. Its specificity is unknown. In the PCR, 60 Vbeta and 13 Jbeta primers were used. Some clones are missing from TCRdb's copy, which holds only in-frame ones; the method was immunoSEQ multiplex PCR. This table holds about 180,000 clones, about four fifths found once. The CDR3 consists of 14 residues. CDR1 is WSHSY and CDR2 is SAAADI in the germline V gene. The V segment lost 4 bases and the J segment 2 bases; nucleotides outside the gene matches: 2. The data derive from a study of cytomegalovirus exposure and HLA in healthy donors. Notes on the study in general: Reportedly, a later analysis found an Asian-associated ancestry cluster had fewer N-insertions than the approximately 600-donor mean. Later on, analysis showed that most CMV-associated TCR beta chains appeared to be HLA-restricted.

The sample consisted of PBMCs. The receptor's source is a girl under 18 in good health and CMV-seropositive. The gene calls are TRBV10-2 and TRBJ1-1; 9 bases agree with TRBD1. The CDR3 DNA is TGCGCCAGCAGTGTGGGACAGGGAAACACTGAAGCTTTCTTT. This translates into CASSVGQGNTEAFF.